Shown below are 5 T cell receptor beta chains from a single sample sequenced in a study of blood T cell repertoires in COVID-19. Produced via immunoSEQ multiplex PCR; TCRdb's table is partial and in-frame only. The sample holds fewer than 450,000 clones, approximately 91% seen once. The sequenced sample consisted of peripheral blood. Receptor source: a woman between 65 and 79 years old with COVID-19, enrolled during active disease.

This chain uses TRBV7-2 with TRBJ1-5, with D uncertain. The CDR3 spans 15 residues. Per germline, CDR1 SGHTA and CDR2 FQGNSA. The V and J ends lost 1 base and 0 bases respectively, with 7 bases between them. The CDR3 coding sequence is TGTGCCAGCAGCTTAGGAGACACTAGCAATCAGCCCCAGCATTTT. This encodes CASSLGDTSNQPQHF. Complete variable domain (other parts from reference TRBV7-2 and TRBJ1-5): GAGVSQSPSNKVTEKGKDVELRCDPISGHTALYWYRQSLGQGLEFLIYFQGNSAPDKSGLPSDRFSAERTGGSVSTLTIQRTQQEDSAVYLCASSLGDTSNQPQHFGDGTRLSIL.

The chain recombines TRBV7-8 with TRBJ1-6; D gene uncertain. CDR3 length equals 13 residues. CDR1 is SGHVS and CDR2 is FQNEAQ in the germline V gene. V lost 1 base, J lost 7 bases, and 5 bases lay in between. Here the CDR3 reads CASSLVENSPLHF. The CDR3 DNA reads TGTGCCAGCAGCTTAGTAGAAAATTCACCCCTCCACTTT.

This chain links TRBV5-4 with TRBJ1-4, with 7 bases that match TRBD1. This CDR3 has 14 amino acids. Trimming took 4 bases from V and 8 from J; bases not matched to a gene: 8. Germline V gene sequence: CDR1 SGHNT, CDR2 YYREEE (reference sequence). CDR3 bases: TGTGCCAGCAGCCTTGACAGGGTCGGGGAAAAACTGTTTTTT. This translates into CASSLDRVGEKLFF. Supplemented by reference TRBV5-4 and TRBJ1-4, the full variable domain reads ETGVTQSPTHLIKTRGQQVTLRCSSQSGHNTVSWYQQALGQGPQFIFQYYREEENGRGNFPPRFSGLQFPNYSSELNVNALELDDSALYLCASSLDRVGEKLFFGSGTQLSVL.

The CDR3 sequence is CASSLKFPGQACYQPQHF. CDR3 bases: TGCGCCAGCAGCTTAAAATTCCCCGGACAGGCCTGTTATCAGCCCCAGCATTTT. The V gene is TRBV5-1, the J gene TRBJ1-5; 7 nucleotides align to TRBD1. The CDR3 loop spans 18 amino acids. The germline V gene encodes CDR1 SGHRS and CDR2 YFSETQ. V shed 2 bases and J 5 bases; nucleotides not matched to a gene: 16.

J is TRBJ1-1 and V is TRBV19; D uncertain. V lost 4 bases, J lost 4 bases, and 10 bases lay in between. The germline gives CDR1 LNHDA, CDR2 SQIVND (reference sequence). CDR3 length: 13 amino acids. The CDR3 loop reads CASSTKVSTEAFF. The DNA of the CDR3 is TGTGCCAGTAGTACAAAAGTGAGCACTGAAGCTTTCTTT.